These 10 T cell receptor beta chains originate from one sample sequenced in a study of CD8+ T cells in alopecia areata. It was cDNA, reverse transcribed from extracted RNA, that served as the sequencing template. The assay was immunoSEQ multiplex PCR, and TCRdb's table has in-frame clones only and misses some. The sample includes some 200,000 clones, around 60% of them seen just once. This material consisted of CD4+ T cells sorted from blood, taken at week 0. Receptors originate from a human donor with alopecia areata.

This rearrangement joins TRBV7-3 to TRBJ2-2; D not certain. This CDR3 region has 13 residues. Looked up from germline, CDR1 is SGHTA and CDR2 is FQGTGA. The V end was cut by 5 bases, the J end by 5 bases, with 9 bases between. CDR3 loop: CASSRTTTGELFF. Here the CDR3 DNA reads TGTGCCAGCAGCAGAACTACGACCGGGGAGCTGTTTTTT.

The J gene is TRBJ2-2, the V gene TRBV6-1; tentatively, D is TRBD1 (5 bases). The germline V and J ends were trimmed by 4 bases and 2 bases, with 8 bases remaining between them. From germline, CDR1 is MNHNS and CDR2 SASEGT. The CDR3 sequence is 14 residues long. The CDR3 is CASSGQFNTGELFF. The CDR3 bases are TGTGCCAGCAGTGGACAGTTTAACACCGGGGAGCTGTTTTTT.

Only a few counts were recorded for this clone. The CDR3: CASGVSSYEQYF. As DNA, the CDR3 is TGTGCCAGCGGGGTTAGCTCCTACGAGCAGTACTTC. This chain links TRBV2 with TRBJ2-7; D is ambiguous. The V end lost 8 bases, the J end lost 0 bases, and 8 bases lay between the germline ends. Germline-derived CDR1 and CDR2 are SNHLY and FYNNEI. This CDR3 spans 12 amino acids.

This clone appeared a single time. This chain links TRBV29-1 with TRBJ2-5; TRBD1 might be the D (5 bases). CDR1 is SQVTM and CDR2 is ANQGSEA in the germline V gene. The V and J ends lost 5 bases and 1 base respectively, with 11 bases between them. The CDR3 is made up of 13 amino acids. The CDR3 loop is CSVSRGFQETQYF. Written as DNA, the CDR3 is TGCAGCGTTTCAAGGGGTTTCCAAGAGACCCAGTACTTC.

The V and J genes are TRBV4-1 and TRBJ1-1, with no clear D. CDR3 length equals 14 residues. V was pared by 0 bases and J by 5 bases, with 10 bases between. Germline V gives CDR1 MGHRA, CDR2 YSYEKL. DNA of the CDR3: TGCGCCAGCAGCCAAGAATCCGGAACGACTGAAGCTTTCTTT. Translation gives CASSQESGTTEAFF.

This sequence joins TRBV29-1 and TRBJ1-1; D possibly corresponds to TRBD1 (5 bases). Germline V gene sequence: CDR1 SQVTM, CDR2 ANQGSEA. The CDR3 extends over 12 amino acids. Trimming took 3 bases from V and 10 from J, leaving 15 bases between them. The CDR3 loop reads CSVDETAKIAFF. The CDR3 DNA reads as TGCAGCGTTGATGAGACAGCAAAAATAGCTTTCTTT.

This chain links TRBV6-1 with TRBJ2-5; a weak D match, TRBD2 (6 bases). Trimming shortened V by 4 bases and J by 0 bases, and 15 bases separated the two germline ends. The CDR3 contains 16 residues. The V gene's germline CDR1 is MNHNS and CDR2 SASEGT. CDR3 sequence reads: CASSATPGGYQETQYF. The CDR3 DNA reads as TGTGCCAGCAGTGCCACGCCCGGGGGTTACCAAGAGACCCAGTACTTC.

This clone was observed a handful of times. This chain uses TRBV27 with TRBJ1-3, with D unclear. Germline V gene lookup returns CDR1 MNHEY and CDR2 SMNVEV (reference sequence). This CDR3 contains 11 residues. Between the trimmed V and J ends, which lost 6 bases and 4 bases, there was a span of 4 bases. CDR3: CASRVGNTIYF. The DNA for the CDR3 is TGTGCCAGCAGAGTGGGAAACACCATATATTTT.

Only a few counts were recorded for this clone. The rearrangement links TRBV21-1 to TRBJ2-3; TRBD2, the table's D call, lacks a check against the DNA. TRBV21-1 is flagged as a pseudogene. This CDR3 spans 17 amino acids. The CDR3 nucleotides read TGTGCCGCCCGACTAGCGGGGGCCACTTTTCCCGCAGATACGCAGTATTTT. Its translation: CAARLAGATFPADTQYF.

The chain links TRBV25-1 to TRBJ1-2, with TRBD1 matching over 8 bases. V dropped 5 bases and J dropped 4; count of bases not matched to a gene: 9. The germline CDR1 and CDR2 sequences are MGHDK and SYGVNS. The CDR3 contains 15 residues. Here the CDR3 reads CASSNLGQGGYGYTF. The CDR3 bases are TGTGCCAGCAGTAACCTAGGACAGGGAGGCTATGGCTACACCTTC.